This T cell receptor beta chain emerged from a study of T cells in localized non-small cell lung cancer (dated by TCRdb to about 2020). About the study as a whole: T cell repertoires of 236 early-stage NSCLC patients were analyzed, with tumors being compared against uninvolved tumor-adjacent lungs. All 240 or so NSCLC patients in the cohort were treatment-naive and had localized lung tumors that were resected. NSCLC patients had a mean age of around 70 years, and 129 were male and nearly 110 female.

At diagnosis, tumor, uninvolved tumor-adjacent lung and peripheral blood were collected and then preserved as a mix of FFPE and fresh-frozen material. For TCR repertoire profiling, the blood samples were analyzed as peripheral blood mononuclear cells. General conclusions and limits of the study: Because the study design was exploratory, TCR variables were selected using unadjusted p-values without false-discovery rate correction. Of the top 100 tumor clones, a median of approximately 60 were detected in paired uninvolved adjacent lung; roughly 26 were also among that lung's top 100. Uninvolved tumor-adjacent lung showed the highest T cell clonality, higher than tumor, which suggests more focused antigenic responses in the adjacent lung. Because multi-region tumor sequencing was not performed, intratumor heterogeneity could not be ruled out. Longer overall survival was associated with higher blood T cell density, whereas shorter survival was associated with higher adjacent-lung clonality.

As for this clone: The antigen this receptor binds is unknown. No base qualities exist here, and no much larger clone lies one base off it.

The immunoSEQ Assay was used to sequence TCR beta CDR3 regions from DNA. The original pipeline was this. T cell density was computed as TCR beta template counts normalized to usable DNA estimated by amplifying housekeeping genes. Richness was estimated using the preseqR package, with extrapolation to 400,000 templates for PBMC samples and to 120,000 templates for tissue samples. Clonality was defined by subtracting Pielou's evenness from one. Differential abundance testing on productive amino-acid clonotypes, with a minimum total count of 5 and an alpha of 0.1, was used to identify tissue-enriched TCRs. The Jaccard Index and the Morisita Overlap Index were used to quantify repertoire overlap between compartments. GLIPH clustered TCR beta CDR3s with public tetramer-defined viral CDR3s; viral motifs required at least three viral sequences plus V-gene enrichment. The immuneACCESS repertoire file appears here via TCRdb, limited to in-frame rearrangements. These files lack a portion of the clones; in checked studies, under half of the deficit traces to unresolved V genes, and the cause of the others is not known. V and J calls and clone size are those listed in that table; D and trimming were worked out from the DNA. This sample is represented by about 30,000 clones; roughly nine tenths of them were singletons. The top ten clones comprise around 3% of the sample.

This TCR derives from a female donor aged 60 or older with stage I lung adenocarcinoma. The sample was peripheral blood, taken before any cancer treatment.

The CDR3 amino acid sequence is: CASSLNGGNTEAFF. The sequence in DNA is TGTGCCAGCAGCTTAAACGGGGGGAACACTGAAGCTTTCTTT. This chain joins TRBV7-9 to TRBJ1-1, and possibly TRBD1, on 5 matching bases. The CDR3 sequence holds 14 residues, the cysteine and phenylalanine included. Only the CDR3 portion is preserved as DNA: 42 bases, with reading frame beginning at the first base. V loses 2 bases of germline sequence and J loses 1 base, and the interval between the two ends is 8 bases. CDR1 and CDR2, looked up from the germline V gene (reference sequence), are SEHNR and FQNEAQ.